This note documents a single TCR beta chain sequence. As yet, its antigen is unknown. Uncontrolled infection, other autoimmune disease, pregnancy and lactation each barred patients from inclusion. Clinical symptoms, serum thyroxine and TRAb, thyroid ultrasound and orbital computed tomography were used for the diagnoses. Trimming cost V 6 bases and J 2 bases, with 17 bases left between them. The CDR3 consists of 16 residues. Germline CDR1 SNHLY, CDR2 FYNNEI. The entry originates in a study of T cells in Graves' hyperthyroidism and ophthalmopathy. Study results and caveats: Ophthalmopathy onset followed model prediction by a median around six months. In simple terms, a model built on 13 V-J features told ophthalmopathy apart from stable hyperthyroidism.

TCR beta CDR3 regions were amplified from RNA. The HTBI primer set drove a first-round RT-PCR of the TCR CDR3. TCRdb re-called the multiplex PCR reads with MiXCR, one entry per CDR3 protein. The sample consists of hundreds of thousands of distinct CDR3 sequences, 45% of them appearing once. The V call is TRBV2, the J call TRBJ1-5; no clear D gene. The specimen sequenced was peripheral blood or thyroid tissue (not recorded which). This receptor was taken from an adult man with Graves' disease, either hyperthyroidism or ophthalmopathy (not recorded which). The CDR3 DNA reads TGTGCCAGCAGCTCTGGACCGCACGTAGGCAATCAGCCCCAGCATTTT. Its protein is CASSSGPHVGNQPQHF.